The 19 T cell receptor beta chains below were found in one sample sequenced in a study of beta chain features in type 1 diabetes. Study outcomes and limitations: Patients with Type 1 diabetes showed moderately but significantly shorter TCRB CDR3s in all four CD4+ subsets.

The entirety of the isolated RNA underwent reverse transcription, so expressed TCRB transcripts were sequenced. The data were produced by immunoSEQ multiplex PCR, yet TCRdb's version contains in-frame clones alone and is incomplete. The repertoire holds over 200,000 clones, with approximately 10% as singletons. Antigen specificity for these receptors is unknown. The sample was naive CD4+ T cells from blood. These receptors were obtained from a man aged 30 to 39 with type 1 diabetes.

This chain connects TRBV7-9 to TRBJ2-6; weak D call: TRBD2 (5 bases). This CDR3 spans 15 amino acids. Trimming took 1 base from V and 2 from J, leaving 6 bases between them. Germline CDR1 SEHNR, CDR2 FQNEAQ (reference sequence). This chain's CDR3 is CASSLVEAGANVLTF. As DNA, the CDR3 is TGTGCCAGCAGCTTAGTGGAGGCTGGGGCCAACGTCCTGACTTTC.

This clone was picked up a small number of times. The J gene is TRBJ2-7, the V gene TRBV7-2; a possible D gene is TRBD1 (6 bases). Looked up from germline, CDR1 is SGHTA and CDR2 is FQGNSA. V lost 1 base and J 1 base, leaving 11 bases between the germline ends. This CDR3 has 15 amino acids. For the CDR3, the DNA is TGTGCCAGCAGCTTAGGCTGGACAGATTCCTACGAGCAGTACTTC. Translated, it gives CASSLGWTDSYEQYF.

The chain recombines TRBV19 with TRBJ1-5, with 7 nucleotides matching TRBD1. J gave up 9 bases and V 6 bases, and 5 bases lay outside the gene matches. Looked up from germline, CDR1 is LNHDA and CDR2 is SQIVND (reference sequence). The CDR3 is 12 amino acids. The CDR3 protein is CASRRGQGPQHF. DNA of the CDR3: TGTGCCAGTAGGAGGGGGCAGGGGCCCCAGCATTTT.

In this sample, this clone turned up a few times. This sequence joins TRBV9 and TRBJ2-7; D might be TRBD1 (5 bases). CDR3 length equals 13 residues. V lost 0 bases and J lost 5, with 9 bases in between. Germline V gene data show CDR1 as SGDLS and CDR2 as YYNGEE. CDR3 region: CASSVALGHEQYF. CDR3 sequence (DNA): TGTGCCAGCAGCGTAGCTTTGGGGCACGAGCAGTACTTC.

A few counts support this clone. J is TRBJ2-1 and V is TRBV11-2; 9 bases line up with TRBD1. CDR1 SGHAT and CDR2 FQNNGV come from the germline V gene. CDR3 length: 15 amino acids. Trimming at V came to 6 bases and at J to 8 bases, leaving 11 bases not matched to a gene. DNA for the CDR3: TGTGCCAGCAGGTATTACAGGGGGCGTTTCCATGAGCAGTTCTTC. This encodes CASRYYRGRFHEQFF.

The rearrangement links TRBV7-2 to TRBJ2-7; D is perhaps TRBD2 (5 bases). The V end lost 4 bases, the J end lost 2 bases, and 21 bases lay between the germline ends. The V gene's germline CDR1 is SGHTA and CDR2 FQGNSA. The CDR3 loop spans 17 amino acids. The CDR3 sequence: CASSSRPPGVVPYEQYF. CDR3 sequence (DNA): TGTGCCAGCAGCTCTCGGCCCCCCGGGGTGGTTCCCTACGAGCAGTACTTC.

V usage is TRBV5-1 and J usage is TRBJ2-2; 7 nucleotides agree with TRBD1. The germline V gene has CDR1 SGHRS and CDR2 YFSETQ. V was pared by 1 base and J by 6 bases, with 6 bases of the junction left unmatched. The CDR3 is 15 residues long. CDR3 sequence (DNA): TGCGCCAGCAGCTTGATGACAGGGTCGGCCGGGGAGCTGTTTTTT. This encodes CASSLMTGSAGELFF.

This clone was seen more than once but under ten times. The rearrangement links TRBV2 to TRBJ2-7, with D perhaps matching TRBD1 (6 bases). This CDR3 contains 11 residues. Germline V gene lookup returns CDR1 SNHLY and CDR2 FYNNEI. Trimming stripped 5 bases from V and 11 bases from J, with 13 bases between. The CDR3 DNA reads TGTGCCAGCAGTCAGGGGCCTTTCAAGTACTTC. Residues: CASSQGPFKYF.

This clone was seen a few times. This chain uses TRBV15 with TRBJ2-6; 7 positions match TRBD1. The length of the CDR3 is 17 residues. Losses at the gene ends were 3 bases for V and 4 bases for J; bases not matched to a gene: 9. In germline, CDR1 is LNHNV, CDR2 YYDKDF (reference sequence). For the CDR3, the DNA is TGTGCCACCAGCAGGCCCCCGAGGGGGCTGGGGGCCAACGTCCTGACTTTC. This translates into CATSRPPRGLGANVLTF.

The gene calls are TRBV11-2 and TRBJ2-6; D is uncertain. Germline lookup yields CDR1 SGHAT and CDR2 FQNNGV. V was shortened by 5 bases and J by 5 bases, with 10 bases between the two germline ends. This CDR3 contains 14 residues. CDR3 DNA sequence: TGTGCCAGCAGCCCTTCACGGTGGGCCAACGTCCTGACTTTC. Its protein is CASSPSRWANVLTF.

J is TRBJ1-2 and V is TRBV28; 11 nucleotides line up with TRBD1. CDR1 and CDR2 (germline): MDHEN, SYDVKM. Unmatched junction bases numbered 10, after V lost 7 bases and J lost 6 bases. The CDR3 runs 15 residues. The CDR3 region is CASIAWGTGGNGYTF. In DNA, the CDR3 is TGTGCCAGCATCGCCTGGGGGACAGGGGGAAATGGCTACACCTTC.

Here the CDR3 DNA reads TGTGCCAGCAGCTCCTTCCAGGGGGAAGAAGTTGAAAAACTGTTTTTT. Protein sequence: CASSSFQGEEVEKLFF. V and J are TRBV7-2 and TRBJ1-4; TRBD1 matches at 7 bases. Germline CDR1 reads SGHTA; CDR2 reads FQGNSA. The J segment lost 7 bases and the V segment lost 4 bases, leaving 12 bases of the junction unmatched. The CDR3 spans 16 residues. Full variable domain (rest looked up from reference TRBV7-2 and TRBJ1-4): GAGVSQSPSNKVTEKGKDVELRCDPISGHTALYWYRQSLGQGLEFLIYFQGNSAPDKSGLPSDRFSAERTGGSVSTLTIQRTQQEDSAVYLCASSSFQGEEVEKLFFGSGTQLSVL.

The chain links TRBV19 to TRBJ1-6; D is unclear. The CDR3 contains 15 residues. The germline V and J ends were trimmed by 5 bases and 0 bases, with 8 bases remaining between them. Germline CDR1 and CDR2: LNHDA and SQIVND (reference sequence). CDR3 amino acids: CASSASNSYNSPLHF. The CDR3 nucleotides read TGTGCCAGTAGTGCGTCCAACTCCTATAATTCACCCCTCCACTTT.

The gene calls are TRBV2 and TRBJ1-2; D uncertain. This CDR3 has 14 residues. Germline lookup yields CDR1 SNHLY and CDR2 FYNNEI. Trimming stripped 6 bases from V and 1 base from J, with 12 bases between. The CDR3 DNA is TGTGCCAGCAGGAGGTCCATTTTTAACTATGGCTACACCTTC. It specifies CASRRSIFNYGYTF. Filled out from reference TRBV2 and TRBJ1-2, the complete variable domain reads EPEVTQTPSHQVTQMGQEVILRCVPISNHLYFYWYRQILGQKVEFLVSFYNNEISEKSEIFDDQFSVERPDGSNFTLKIRSTKLEDSAMYFCASRRSIFNYGYTFGSGTRLTVV.

The V call is TRBV15, the J call TRBJ1-2; TRBD1 agrees at 9 bases. The junction had 6 bases not matched to a gene; V was cut back by 0 bases and J by 4 bases. The CDR3 totals 16 residues. The germline CDR1 and CDR2 sequences are LNHNV and YYDKDF (reference sequence). The CDR3 sequence: CATSRDSDRGSYGYTF. The CDR3 DNA sequence: TGTGCCACCAGCAGAGATTCGGACAGGGGCAGCTATGGCTACACCTTC.

This clone was found a few times. The genes are TRBV12-5 and TRBJ2-3, with D tentatively TRBD1 (6 bases). V lost 6 bases and J 7 bases, leaving 14 bases between the germline ends. There are 13 residues in the CDR3. Germline CDR1 and CDR2: LGHNT and FRNRAP. CDR3 DNA sequence: TGTGCTAGTGGCTGGGACAACGGCAATACGCAGTATTTT. Protein: CASGWDNGNTQYF.

Only a few counts were recorded for this clone. V gene TRBV12-5 combines with J gene TRBJ2-1; no clear D gene. The CDR3 is 14 amino acids. Per the germline V gene, CDR1 is LGHNT and CDR2 is FRNRAP. The V and J ends lost 2 bases and 4 bases respectively, with 9 bases between them. CDR3: CASGLSASYNEQFF. The CDR3, as DNA: TGTGCTAGTGGTTTGTCTGCCAGTTACAATGAGCAGTTCTTC.

The genes are TRBV7-8 and TRBJ2-1; TRBD1 matches 9 bases. Germline CDR1 reads SGHVS; CDR2 reads FQNEAQ. V was pared by 4 bases and J by 1 base, with 8 bases of the junction left unmatched. The CDR3 sequence is 17 residues long. The CDR3 bases are TGTGCCAGCAGCTCCGACAGGGGGACCTCATCCTACAATGAGCAGTTCTTC. This encodes CASSSDRGTSSYNEQFF.

This clone appeared a few times. Here the CDR3 reads CASSVGVAKNIQYF. The DNA of the CDR3 is TGTGCCAGCTCAGTCGGGGTAGCCAAAAACATTCAGTACTTC. The rearrangement uses TRBV18 and TRBJ2-4; the D gene is possibly TRBD2 (5 bases). This CDR3 is 14 amino acids long. The germline CDR1 and CDR2 sequences are KGHSH and LQKENI. Trimming stripped 5 bases from V and 0 bases from J, with 8 bases between.